One and the same sample provided the 9 T cell receptor beta chains below, sequenced in a study of human T cells and chemical hapten exposure. Time point in this sample: healthy volunteer bleed at 2 weeks. From whole blood left unfractionated, total RNA was extracted. TCRdb fed the RACE reads into MiXCR, producing one record per CDR3 protein. The repertoire consists of 130,000 or so distinct CDR3 sequences, with approximately 9.5% occurring once and the leading ten covering 1.5% to 2%. Sequencing input: whole blood. The origin of the receptors is a male donor in good health. Some clones in this sample may be carry-over from other donors' samples.

At least ten counts were recorded for this clonotype. This CDR3 is CASSRTVNTGELFF. CDR3 DNA sequence: TGTGCCAGCAGCAGGACAGTGAACACCGGGGAGCTGTTTTTT. The chain carries TRBV7-7 and TRBJ2-2; D is perhaps TRBD1 (6 bases). The germline V and J ends were trimmed by 5 bases and 1 base, with 8 bases remaining between them. The CDR3 is 14 residues long. Germline loops: CDR1 SSHAT, CDR2 FNYEAQ (reference sequence). The full variable domain, in which reference TRBV7-7 and TRBJ2-2 provide the parts outside the CDR3, is GAGVSQSPRYKVTKRGQDVTLRCDPISSHATLYWYQQALGQGPEFLTYFNYEAQPDKSGLPSDRFSAERPEGSISTLTIQRTEQRDSAMYRCASSRTVNTGELFFGEGSRLTVL.

The gene calls are TRBV7-6 and TRBJ2-1; 12 bases agree with TRBD2. This CDR3 region has 17 residues. Per germline, CDR1 SGHVS and CDR2 FNYEAQ. V shed 1 base and J 6 bases; nucleotides not matched to a gene: 7. In nucleotides, the CDR3 is TGTGCCAGCAGCTTAGACCCTACTAGCGGGGGGAGCAATGAGCAGTTCTTC. Translating it yields CASSLDPTSGGSNEQFF.

The chain is built from TRBV18 and TRBJ1-4, with D perhaps TRBD1 (5 bases). V lost 3 bases and J 7 bases, leaving 18 bases between the germline ends. The CDR3 has 16 residues. Germline CDR1 is KGHSH and CDR2 is LQKENI. DNA for the CDR3: TGTGCCAGCTCACCCCGGACAAGGAACCTTGCTGAAAAACTGTTTTTT. Amino acids: CASSPRTRNLAEKLFF.

This clonotype was detected only a few times. The chain recombines TRBV12-3 or TRBV12-4 with TRBJ2-3, with a weak D call TRBD1 (6 bases). The CDR3 consists of 15 residues. Trimming left V 8 bases short and J 6 bases short, with 21 bases between. CDR3 sequence (DNA): TGTGCCAGCTCAAGACTGGGGGCGGTTAGGGATACGCAGTATTTT. It is translated as CASSRLGAVRDTQYF.

The chain joins TRBV2 to TRBJ2-7; maybe TRBD1 (6 bases). The CDR3 has 14 residues. V lost 7 bases and J 3 bases, leaving 16 bases between the germline ends. CDR1 SNHLY and CDR2 FYNNEI come from the germline V gene. The CDR3 bases are TGTGCCAGCAACACAGGGTCCGACCTCTACGAGCAGTACTTC. Protein sequence: CASNTGSDLYEQYF. The whole variable domain, remainder taken from reference TRBV2 and TRBJ2-7, is EPEVTQTPSHQVTQMGQEVILRCVPISNHLYFYWYRQILGQKVEFLVSFYNNEISEKSEIFDDQFSVERPDGSNFTLKIRSTKLEDSAMYFCASNTGSDLYEQYFGPGTRLTVT.

V usage is TRBV27 and J usage is TRBJ2-7, with D hard to call. V lost 5 bases to trimming and J lost 0 bases, with 8 bases between them. Germline V gene lookup returns CDR1 MNHEY and CDR2 SMNVEV (reference sequence). The CDR3 has 13 amino acids. The CDR3 DNA sequence: TGTGCCAGCAGTGAGGTCAGCTCCTACGAGCAGTACTTC. Translated: CASSEVSSYEQYF.

The sample holds a few counts of this clonotype. This rearrangement joins TRBV9 to TRBJ2-7, with 10 bases lining up with TRBD1. The CDR3 spans 13 residues. CDR1 and CDR2 (germline): SGDLS, YYNGEE. Trimming took 2 bases from V and 5 from J; bases not matched to a gene: 1. CDR3 in amino acids: CASSVGQGDEQYF. CDR3 DNA: TGTGCCAGCAGCGTCGGACAGGGGGACGAGCAGTACTTC.

This sequence joins TRBV11-2 and TRBJ2-7; a weak D match, TRBD2 (5 bases). This CDR3 region has 14 residues. The V end was cut by 0 bases, the J end by 3 bases, with 9 bases between. Germline V gene sequence: CDR1 SGHAT, CDR2 FQNNGV. The CDR3 here is CASSLDRGFYEQYF. The CDR3 DNA reads as TGTGCCAGCAGCTTAGATCGGGGTTTCTACGAGCAGTACTTC.

The V gene is TRBV12-3 or TRBV12-4, the J gene TRBJ2-7; 7 bases match TRBD2. The CDR3 consists of 16 residues. The V segment lost 5 bases and the J segment 4 bases; nucleotides outside the gene matches: 14. DNA of the CDR3: TGTGCCAGCAGTCCCGACTCGGGGCGGGAGAGGTACGAGCAGTACTTC. Amino acids: CASSPDSGRERYEQYF.